The T cell receptor (beta chain) under discussion was sequenced for a study of OX40 agonist ivuxolimab in advanced cancers. Sequenced by immunoSEQ multiplex PCR; TCRdb stores in-frame clones only, minus some. In the table there are about 120,000 clones, approximately 89% of which are singletons. In germline, CDR1 is SGHTA, CDR2 FQGTGA. V lost 5 bases, J lost 1 base, and 15 bases lay in between. This CDR3 comprises 17 residues. The sample here was CD4+ or CD8+ T cells sorted from blood, taken in a trial of the OX40 agonist ivuxolimab. This clonotype originated in an adult with an advanced solid tumor such as melanoma, head and neck, liver or kidney cancer. V usage is TRBV7-3 and J usage is TRBJ2-6; no clear D. CDR3 coding DNA: TGTGCCAGCAGCAGGACGGCGACCTTTTCTGGGGCCAACGTCCTGACTTTC. Translation gives CASSRTATFSGANVLTF.